This T cell receptor (beta chain) stems from a study of shared clonotypes between healthy human individuals. Germline V CDR1 and CDR2: SGHAT, FQNNGV. The V gene end was trimmed by 6 bases and the J gene end by 6 bases; junction bases not matched to a gene: 12. This CDR3 comprises 15 residues. Repertoires were generated with immunoSEQ multiplex PCR, while TCRdb's copy carries only in-frame clones and drops some. This sample yields more than 2 million clones, of which approximately 94% are seen a single time; roughly 0.13% belongs to the top ten. The clonotype originates from a man younger than 30 in good health. What was sequenced was naive CD4+ T cells sorted from blood. This sample's subset: CD45RA+ positively selected. The V gene is TRBV11-2, the J gene TRBJ2-3, with TRBD2 matching over 7 bases. The CDR3 loop reads CASRVGLAVRDTQYF. The CDR3 bases are TGTGCCAGCAGGGTTGGGCTAGCGGTGAGGGATACGCAGTATTTT.